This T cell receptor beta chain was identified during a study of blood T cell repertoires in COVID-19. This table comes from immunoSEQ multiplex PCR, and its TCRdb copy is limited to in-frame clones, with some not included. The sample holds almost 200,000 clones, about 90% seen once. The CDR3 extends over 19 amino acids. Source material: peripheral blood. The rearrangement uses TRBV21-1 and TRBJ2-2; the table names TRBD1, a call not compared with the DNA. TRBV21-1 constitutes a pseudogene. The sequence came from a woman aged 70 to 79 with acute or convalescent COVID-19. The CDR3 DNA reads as TGTGCCAGCAGCATACTCAGGGGTGTCTTTGGAATAAACACCGGGGAGCTGTTTTTT. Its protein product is CASSILRGVFGINTGELFF.